These 26 T cell receptor beta chains came from one sample sequenced in a study of T cell responses to AZD1222 COVID-19 vaccine. Clones were sequenced by immunoSEQ multiplex PCR, and TCRdb holds only the in-frame ones, with some missing. The top ten clones hold approximately 1.4% of a sample with roughly 150,000 clones, under 95% of them seen once. The sample here was peripheral blood, taken on day 0 of AZD1222 vaccination. The receptors come from an adult in good health.

V usage is TRBV7-2 and J usage is TRBJ2-7, with a tentative D call TRBD1 (5 bases). This CDR3 is 13 amino acids long. The germline CDR1 and CDR2 sequences are SGHTA and FQGNSA. V was cut by 8 bases and J by 0 bases, with 11 bases left in between. The CDR3 DNA follows: TGTGCCAGCGCGCGACAGCTCTCCTACGAGCAGTACTTC. It translates to CASARQLSYEQYF.

This sequence joins TRBV30 and TRBJ2-7, with D perhaps TRBD1 (6 bases). The germline CDR1 and CDR2 sequences are GTSNPN and SVGIG (reference sequence). The CDR3 contains 13 residues. Trimming left V 0 bases short and J 2 bases short, with 8 bases between. CDR3 sequence (DNA): TGTGCCTGGAGTGTACCAGGGGCCTACGAGCAGTACTTC. Translation gives CAWSVPGAYEQYF.

This chain joins TRBV5-1 and TRBJ1-6, with a possible D match to TRBD1 (5 bases). CDR1 and CDR2 (germline): SGHRS, YFSETQ. The V end was cut by 0 bases, the J end by 0 bases, with 13 bases between. This CDR3 region has 18 residues. Written as DNA, the CDR3 is TGCGCCAGCAGCTTGGGACGGACACCGGACTCCTATAATTCACCCCTCCACTTT. Translation: CASSLGRTPDSYNSPLHF.

The rearrangement joins TRBV28 to TRBJ1-5, with D tentatively TRBD1 (6 bases). Trimming removed 5 bases at V and 4 bases at J, with 12 bases between. The CDR3 loop spans 14 amino acids. The germline V gene encodes CDR1 MDHEN and CDR2 SYDVKM. This CDR3 is CASSRGQSNQPQHF. The CDR3 region has the DNA TGTGCCAGCAGTCGAGGACAGTCAAATCAGCCCCAGCATTTT. Variable domain in full (rest from reference TRBV28 and TRBJ1-5): DVKVTQSSRYLVKRTGEKVFLECVQDMDHENMFWYRQDPGLGLRLIYFSYDVKMKEKGDIPEGYSVSREKKERFSLILESASTNQTSMYLCASSRGQSNQPQHFGDGTRLSIL.

A single count supports this clone. CDR3: CATSDRAEAFF. The CDR3 DNA reads as TGTGCCACCAGTGATCGTGCTGAAGCTTTCTTT. The gene calls are TRBV24-1 and TRBJ1-1; D call uncertain. V shed 3 bases and J shed 6 bases, with 4 bases lying between them. From germline, CDR1 is KGHDR and CDR2 SFDVKD. This CDR3 is 11 amino acids long.

CDR3 DNA sequence: TGTGCCAGCAGCTTGGAGACAGGGGGAACTGAAGCTTTCTTT. It encodes CASSLETGGTEAFF. The chain couples TRBV5-4 to TRBJ1-1; 9 bases line up with TRBD1. V was pared by 0 bases and J by 5 bases, with 2 bases of the junction left unmatched. Germline CDR1 SGHNT, CDR2 YYREEE (reference sequence). The CDR3 is 14 residues long.

The rearrangement links TRBV7-6 to TRBJ1-1, with 9 bases identical to TRBD1. V shed 5 bases and J 4 bases; nucleotides not matched to a gene: 8. CDR3 length: 15 residues. CDR1 is SGHVS, CDR2 FNYEAQ, per germline. The CDR3 DNA reads TGTGCCAGCAGCCTCCGGGACAGGGTGGGCACTGAAGCTTTCTTT. Residues: CASSLRDRVGTEAFF.

The rearrangement joins TRBV10-1 to TRBJ1-4, with TRBD1 as a possible D gene (5 bases). This CDR3 contains 14 residues. Germline CDR1 is WNHNN and CDR2 is SYGVQD (reference sequence). V was shortened by 0 bases and J by 8 bases, with 10 bases between the two germline ends. The CDR3 sequence: CASSESRGIEKLFF. The CDR3 DNA is TGCGCCAGCAGTGAGTCGAGGGGCATAGAAAAACTGTTTTTT.

The chain is built from TRBV3-1 (or the pseudogene TRBV3-2) and TRBJ2-5, with 8 bases lining up with TRBD1. Germline V lookup: CDR1 LGHDT, CDR2 YNNKEL (reference sequence). CDR3 size: 16 residues. Trimming removed 1 base from V and 4 bases from J; junction bases left unmatched: 8. The CDR3 reads CASSQGPGGAGETQYF. The CDR3, as DNA: TGTGCCAGCAGCCAAGGGCCAGGGGGCGCGGGAGAGACCCAGTACTTC.

The CDR3 sequence is CASRGTDRGTEQYF. The CDR3 DNA sequence: TGTGCCAGCAGAGGGACGGACCGGGGGACAGAGCAGTACTTC. The J gene is TRBJ2-7, the V gene TRBV2, with D perhaps assigned TRBD1 or TRBD2 (6 bases each). The CDR3 extends over 14 amino acids. CDR1 and CDR2 from the germline V gene are SNHLY and FYNNEI. V lost 6 bases, J lost 7 bases, and 19 bases lay in between.

The rearrangement uses TRBV19 and TRBJ2-3; D not resolved. The CDR3 is 15 amino acids. CDR1 is LNHDA, CDR2 SQIVND, per germline (reference sequence). V lost 0 bases and J 2 bases, leaving 9 bases between the germline ends. The CDR3 reads CASSIDRRDTDTQYF. CDR3 coding DNA: TGTGCCAGTAGTATAGATCGAAGGGACACAGATACGCAGTATTTT. Supplemented by reference TRBV19 and TRBJ2-3, the full variable domain reads DGGITQSPKYLFRKEGQNVTLSCEQNLNHDAMYWYRQDPGQGLRLIYYSQIVNDFQKGDIAEGYSVSREKKESFPLTVTSAQKNPTAFYLCASSIDRRDTDTQYFGPGTRLTVL.

The rearrangement joins TRBV28 to TRBJ2-1, with D tentatively TRBD2 (6 bases). Germline V lookup: CDR1 MDHEN, CDR2 SYDVKM. This CDR3 contains 14 residues. V gave up 3 bases and J gave up 7 bases, with 13 bases separating them. The CDR3 region is CASSLGGVPNEQFF. CDR3 DNA sequence: TGTGCCAGCAGTTTGGGCGGGGTTCCAAATGAGCAGTTCTTC.

The rearrangement links TRBV7-9 to TRBJ2-1; 11 bases match TRBD2. Germline V lookup: CDR1 SEHNR, CDR2 FQNEAQ (reference sequence). The V gene end was trimmed by 5 bases and the J gene end by 8 bases; junction bases not matched to a gene: 17. This CDR3 spans 18 amino acids. The CDR3 protein is CASSRHLSLAGESYEQFF. CDR3 nucleotides: TGTGCCAGCAGCCGCCATCTGTCACTAGCGGGAGAGAGTTATGAGCAGTTCTTC.

CDR3 protein: CASSEAEQETQYF. The CDR3 DNA follows: TGTGCCAGCAGTGAAGCAGAGCAAGAGACCCAGTACTTC. The chain uses TRBV6-4 and TRBJ2-5, with D uncertain. The CDR3 has 13 residues. The V and J ends lost 3 bases and 2 bases respectively, with 7 bases between them. Germline-derived CDR1 and CDR2 are MRHNA and SNTAGT.

This clone was counted between two and nine times. The chain combines TRBV30 with TRBJ2-7; perhaps D is TRBD1 or TRBD2 (5 bases each). Germline V gives CDR1 GTSNPN, CDR2 SVGIG (reference sequence). Deletions cut 4 bases from V and 7 bases from J, with 20 bases between. This CDR3 is built from 14 residues. The CDR3 DNA reads as TGTGCCTGGAAGGGACCGGGGTTTCGATTGGAGCAGTACTTC. This encodes CAWKGPGFRLEQYF.

The genes are TRBV28 and TRBJ2-7; D possibly corresponds to TRBD2 (6 bases). Germline V gene sequence: CDR1 MDHEN, CDR2 SYDVKM. The CDR3 is made up of 15 amino acids. V lost 4 bases, J lost 3 bases, and 16 bases lay in between. As DNA, the CDR3 is TGTGCCAGCAGTTCTCCGGTCGCGGGAAGCTACGAGCAGTACTTC. Protein: CASSSPVAGSYEQYF.

This clone was observed a handful of times. V is TRBV6-2 or TRBV6-3 and J is TRBJ1-1, with a weak D call TRBD1 (6 bases). Trimming took 0 bases from V and 3 from J, leaving 17 bases between them. Germline V gene sequence: CDR1 MNHEY, CDR2 SVGEGT. CDR3 size: 17 residues. The CDR3 DNA sequence: TGTGCCAGCAGTTACTCCACAGGGAGCGGTGGTGACACTGAAGCTTTCTTT. This codes for CASSYSTGSGGDTEAFF.

The CDR3 DNA reads TGTGCCAGCAGCCCAATAGGGCAGAGCACAGATACGCAGTATTTT. As protein: CASSPIGQSTDTQYF. The genes are TRBV27 and TRBJ2-3; D uncertain. The ends were cut back, 6 bases at V and 0 bases at J, with 13 bases in the middle. CDR3 length: 15 amino acids. Germline-derived CDR1 and CDR2 are MNHEY and SMNVEV (reference sequence).

The genes are TRBV10-3 and TRBJ2-1, with D possibly TRBD1 on 6 matching bases. CDR1 and CDR2 from the germline V gene are ENHRY and SYGVKD. The CDR3 spans 13 residues. The V end was cut by 0 bases, the J end by 8 bases, with 8 bases between. The CDR3 region has the DNA TGTGCCATCAGTGAGTCGTCAGGGGATGAGCAGTTCTTC. Its protein is CAISESSGDEQFF.

This chain joins TRBV5-5 and TRBJ1-2; 7 nucleotides align to TRBD1. V lost 0 bases and J lost 6; bases outside the gene matches: 2. The germline V gene has CDR1 SGHKS and CDR2 YYEKEE (reference sequence). This CDR3 has 13 amino acids. CDR3 region: CASSLGQGDGYTF. The DNA for the CDR3 is TGTGCCAGCAGCTTGGGACAGGGCGATGGCTACACCTTC.

The V and J genes are TRBV11-2 and TRBJ1-2; D gene ambiguous. The CDR3 length is 13 residues. Looked up from germline, CDR1 is SGHAT and CDR2 is FQNNGV. V was cut by 5 bases and J by 4 bases, with 11 bases left in between. The CDR3 DNA sequence: TGTGCCAGCAGCACCGGGATCTTCTATGGCTACACCTTC. Translating gives CASSTGIFYGYTF.

CDR3 DNA sequence: TGTGCCACCAGCCCCCGCGGCGCCCTCACGGGGATGAACACTGAAGCTTTCTTT. Encoded protein: CATSPRGALTGMNTEAFF. The genes are TRBV15 and TRBJ1-1; D gene unclear. CDR1 and CDR2 (germline): LNHNV, YYDKDF (reference sequence). V was pared by 5 bases and J by 0 bases, with 22 bases between. The CDR3 covers 18 residues.

The rearrangement uses TRBV14 and TRBJ1-2, with D unclear. Germline values: CDR1 SGHDN, CDR2 FVKESK. The V end lost 2 bases, the J end lost 4 bases, and 8 bases lay between the germline ends. This CDR3 comprises 13 residues. The CDR3 sequence: CASSQHILYGYTF. CDR3 DNA: TGTGCCAGCAGCCAACACATTCTCTATGGCTACACCTTC.

CDR3 protein: CATSRLGGDGAQHF. The DNA for the CDR3 is TGTGCCACCAGCAGACTGGGGGGGGATGGAGCCCAGCATTTT. The chain couples TRBV15 to TRBJ1-5; D may be TRBD1 (5 bases). CDR1 is LNHNV, CDR2 YYDKDF, per germline (reference sequence). The CDR3 has 14 residues. The ends were cut back, 2 bases at V and 11 bases at J, with 16 bases in the middle.

The rearrangement links TRBV29-1 to TRBJ2-1; TRBD2 matches 12 bases. J was trimmed by 8 bases and V by 8 bases; bases with no gene match: 7. Looked up from germline, CDR1 is SQVTM and CDR2 is ANQGSEA. The CDR3 is 13 residues long. CDR3 nucleotides: TGCAGCTTCAAAAGACTAGCGGGGGATGAGCAGTTCTTC. The encoded protein is CSFKRLAGDEQFF.

The CDR3 loop is CASSYPTSGRVVSYNEQFF. The CDR3 DNA reads TGTGCCAGCAGTTACCCTACTAGCGGCCGAGTTGTTTCCTACAATGAGCAGTTCTTC. This chain links TRBV6-2 or TRBV6-3 with TRBJ2-1, with 8 bases that match TRBD2. Looked up from germline, CDR1 is MNHEY and CDR2 is SVGEGT. Losses at the gene ends were 2 bases for V and 1 base for J; bases not matched to a gene: 13. The CDR3 contains 19 residues.